This record concerns one TCR beta chain sequence. The data derive from a study of blood T cell repertoires in COVID-19. Overall study context: Italy, Spain and the United States were the sources of the convalescent and acute COVID-19 samples. Sources were T cells, B-cell-depleted T cells, or PBMCs; the material itself was cDNA or gDNA.

Sequencing used immunoSEQ multiplex PCR; TCRdb keeps in-frame clones, though not all of them. The table has approximately 91,000 clones, 60% to 85% seen once; the top ten hold roughly a tenth. V was cut by 1 base and J by 4 bases, with 13 bases left in between. Germline-derived CDR1 and CDR2 are LNHDA and SQIVND (reference sequence). CDR3 length: 15 amino acids. The chain has TRBV19 and TRBJ1-1; D remains ambiguous. Input material: peripheral blood. This TCR was recovered from a woman of 80 years or more with acute or convalescent COVID-19. CDR3 loop: CASSIGAYDGTEAFF. The CDR3 DNA follows: TGTGCCAGTAGTATAGGAGCGTACGACGGCACTGAAGCTTTCTTT.